A single sample gave rise to the 24 T cell receptor beta chains below, sequenced in a study of T cells in localized non-small cell lung cancer (dated by TCRdb to about 2020). Receptor amplification or capture employed the immunoSEQ multiplex PCR assay. As stored in TCRdb, this immuneACCESS dataset retains in-frame rearrangements with V and J assigned. A fraction of the clones does not appear; measured against another copy, unresolved V genes explain less than half of the discrepancy, and the remainder lacks a known reason. Across this sample there are under 65,000 clones, with 80% to 90% seen only once. The ten largest clonotypes hold around 20% of the sample. The sample was peripheral blood, taken before any cancer treatment. The receptors were sampled from a man between 40 and 70 years old with stage I squamous cell lung carcinoma.

The rearrangement uses TRBV7-9 and TRBJ2-7, with D maybe TRBD1 (6 bases). The V end lost 4 bases, the J end lost 0 bases, and 13 bases lay between the germline ends. The CDR3 is 15 residues long. Germline V lookup: CDR1 SEHNR, CDR2 FQNEAQ (reference sequence). The CDR3 region is CASSSTSGASYEQYF. In DNA, the CDR3 is TGTGCCAGCAGCTCCACATCAGGGGCCTCCTACGAGCAGTACTTC.

To note about this clone: One end of the junction fails to match germline, which may point to a read error. The chain uses TRBV27 and TRBJ2-1; D not certain. Per the germline V gene, CDR1 is MNHEY and CDR2 is SMNVEV (reference sequence). This CDR3 has 14 residues. CDR3 in DNA: TGTGCCAGCAGGACGGTGGGGTCCTTCAATGAGCAGTTCTTC. This translates into CASRTVGSFNEQFF.

The V call is TRBV7-2, the J call TRBJ2-2, with D unresolved. V was shortened by 5 bases and J by 4 bases, with 8 bases between the two germline ends. The CDR3 is 13 residues long. Germline lookup yields CDR1 SGHTA and CDR2 FQGNSA. CDR3 coding DNA: TGTGCCAGCAGCCCTCCCGGCACCGGGGAGCTGTTTTTT. Its translation is CASSPPGTGELFF.

The V gene is TRBV7-6, the J gene TRBJ2-1, with D tentatively TRBD1 or TRBD2 (6 bases each). CDR3 length equals 15 residues. V was pared by 4 bases and J by 4 bases, with 14 bases between. CDR1 and CDR2 from the germline V gene are SGHVS and FNYEAQ. The CDR3 reads CASSSLRGQYNEQFF. The CDR3 nucleotides are TGTGCCAGCAGCTCCCTCCGGGGGCAATACAATGAGCAGTTCTTC.

The CDR3 DNA sequence: TGCAGCGTTGAAGGACAAGGGTACGATGAGCAGTTCTTC. Protein: CSVEGQGYDEQFF. The genes are TRBV29-1 and TRBJ2-1; the D is unclear. The CDR3 totals 13 residues. V was clipped by 1 base and J by 8 bases, with 12 bases between them. Looked up from germline, CDR1 is SQVTM and CDR2 is ANQGSEA.

The chain uses TRBV11-2 and TRBJ2-3; D is perhaps TRBD2 (6 bases). V lost 8 bases, J lost 2 bases, and 8 bases lay in between. This CDR3 contains 12 residues. The germline CDR1 and CDR2 sequences are SGHAT and FQNNGV. CDR3 in amino acids: CASGLYTDTQYF. The CDR3 nucleotides are TGTGCCAGCGGACTATACACAGATACGCAGTATTTT.

V gene TRBV27 combines with J gene TRBJ2-5; weak D call: TRBD1 (5 bases). Trimming took off 6 bases at V and 2 bases at J, with 19 bases between the two ends. Germline CDR1 is MNHEY and CDR2 is SMNVEV (reference sequence). The CDR3 covers 16 residues. CDR3 loop: CASSHLVGRGQETQYF. CDR3 coding DNA: TGTGCCAGCAGCCACCTGGTGGGTAGGGGACAAGAGACCCAGTACTTC.

The rearrangement links TRBV7-2 to TRBJ2-5; a weak D match, TRBD1 (6 bases). There are 14 residues in the CDR3. V gave up 3 bases and J gave up 5 bases, with 13 bases separating them. CDR1 is SGHTA and CDR2 is FQGNSA in the germline V gene. The CDR3 DNA follows: TGTGCCAGCAGCTTCTCACAGGGTATGGAGACCCAGTACTTC. It is translated as CASSFSQGMETQYF.

The chain has TRBV5-1 and TRBJ2-3; the D gene is possibly TRBD2 (6 bases). V gave up 1 base and J gave up 0 bases, with 9 bases separating them. CDR3 length: 15 residues. Germline V gene data show CDR1 as SGHRS and CDR2 as YFSETQ. CDR3 DNA sequence: TGCGCCAGCAGCTTGAGTAGCGGAAGCACAGATACGCAGTATTTT. Translating it yields CASSLSSGSTDTQYF.

The chain is built from TRBV19 and TRBJ1-2; D remains unclear. Germline V CDR1 and CDR2: LNHDA, SQIVND (reference sequence). Trimming removed 1 base from V and 7 bases from J, with 13 bases in between. The CDR3 contains 14 residues. The CDR3 nucleotides are TGTGCCAGTAGTATAGTCTCGGAACAGACTGGCTACACCTTC. As protein: CASSIVSEQTGYTF.

The table lists this clone with a count of one. V gene TRBV11-2 combines with J gene TRBJ2-2, with 7 bases aligning to TRBD2. J lost 1 base, V lost 7 bases, and 3 bases had no gene match. This CDR3 has 14 amino acids. The germline V gene encodes CDR1 SGHAT and CDR2 FQNNGV. The DNA for the CDR3 is TGTGCCAGCAACCCGGGGGGGAACACCGGGGAGCTGTTTTTT. Residues: CASNPGGNTGELFF.

The V gene is TRBV4-3, the J gene TRBJ2-6; no clear D. The CDR3 extends over 16 amino acids. Deletions cut 0 bases from V and 4 bases from J, with 10 bases between. CDR1 and CDR2 (germline): LGHNA, YSLEER. The CDR3 DNA reads as TGCGCCAGCAGCCAAGAACGAGGTGAAGGGGCCAACGTCCTGACTTTC. Amino acids: CASSQERGEGANVLTF.

This clone is a singleton in its sample. The chain couples TRBV29-1 to TRBJ2-7; D is unresolved. This CDR3 has 12 residues. V lost 0 bases to trimming and J lost 3 bases, with 6 bases between them. In germline, CDR1 is SQVTM, CDR2 ANQGSEA. CDR3 loop: CSVEDHSYEQYF. CDR3 sequence (DNA): TGCAGCGTTGAAGATCACAGCTACGAGCAGTACTTC.

The V gene is TRBV9, the J gene TRBJ1-1; a weak D match, TRBD1 (5 bases). Germline V gene data show CDR1 as SGDLS and CDR2 as YYNGEE. The CDR3 covers 12 residues. The V and J ends lost 2 bases and 8 bases respectively, with 10 bases between them. The CDR3 DNA follows: TGTGCCAGCAGCGTCCCCGGGACGGAAGCTTTCTTT. Translation gives CASSVPGTEAFF.

The chain employs TRBV6-6 and TRBJ2-6, with a tentative D call TRBD2 (6 bases). With 6 bases removed from V and 2 bases from J, the gap between germline ends came to 11 bases. The germline gives CDR1 MNHNY, CDR2 SVGAGI (reference sequence). This CDR3 comprises 15 residues. This CDR3 reads CASSGEAPGANVLTF. The CDR3 nucleotides are TGTGCCAGCAGCGGGGAGGCCCCTGGGGCCAACGTCCTGACTTTC.

This chain connects TRBV6-1 to TRBJ2-7; TRBD1 agrees at 7 bases. CDR1 and CDR2 (germline): MNHNS, SASEGT. V lost 3 bases and J lost 4; bases outside the gene matches: 6. CDR3 length equals 14 residues. In DNA, the CDR3 is TGTGCCAGCAGTGAGTTACAGGGGCGGTACGAGCAGTACTTC. Translated: CASSELQGRYEQYF.

The genes are TRBV5-1 and TRBJ2-7; tentative D call: TRBD1 (6 bases). Germline assignment: CDR1 SGHRS and CDR2 YFSETQ. CDR3 length: 13 residues. Trimming stripped 0 bases from V and 3 bases from J, with 7 bases between. The CDR3 region is CASSLAGVYEQYF. CDR3 nucleotides: TGCGCCAGCAGCTTGGCAGGGGTCTACGAGCAGTACTTC.

V is TRBV6-1 and J is TRBJ2-7; no reliable D call. This CDR3 has 14 residues. The ends were cut back, 1 base at V and 4 bases at J, with 11 bases in the middle. CDR1 is MNHNS and CDR2 is SASEGT in the germline V gene. The CDR3 spells CASSEGSVGYEQYF. The CDR3, as DNA: TGTGCCAGCAGTGAAGGGAGCGTGGGGTACGAGCAGTACTTC.

The V and J genes are TRBV10-3 and TRBJ1-1; D remains unclear. Germline CDR1 and CDR2: ENHRY and SYGVKD. CDR3 length: 14 residues. Trimming cost V 3 bases and J 0 bases, with 8 bases left between them. This CDR3 is CAISDGNLNTEAFF. Written as DNA, the CDR3 is TGTGCCATCAGTGATGGCAACTTGAACACTGAAGCTTTCTTT.

This clone was seen a single time. This chain connects TRBV9 to TRBJ2-3; D unclear. The CDR3 extends over 13 amino acids. The V gene lost 5 bases and the J gene lost 0 bases, with 7 bases spanning the gap. CDR1 is SGDLS and CDR2 is YYNGEE in the germline V gene. Here the CDR3 DNA reads TGTGCCAGCAGGGGTTTGAGCACAGATACGCAGTATTTT. Residues: CASRGLSTDTQYF.

The chain has TRBV7-2 and TRBJ2-3, with D perhaps assigned TRBD1 or TRBD2 (5 bases each). Trimming pared 5 bases from V and 6 bases from J, leaving 18 bases between. This CDR3 region has 15 residues. Germline assignment: CDR1 SGHTA and CDR2 FQGNSA. The CDR3 loop is CASSPTRGAGDTQYF. In nucleotides, the CDR3 is TGTGCCAGCAGCCCCACGAGGGGAGCAGGGGATACGCAGTATTTT.

The genes are TRBV7-3 and TRBJ2-5; D gene ambiguous. V shed 6 bases and J shed 2 bases, with 10 bases lying between them. Germline V gene data show CDR1 as SGHTA and CDR2 as FQGTGA. This CDR3 is built from 13 residues. The CDR3 loop is CASSSRMQETQYF. CDR3 DNA sequence: TGTGCCAGCAGTTCTCGGATGCAAGAGACCCAGTACTTC.

The V call is TRBV29-1, the J call TRBJ2-2; 9 bases map to TRBD1. The ends lost 6 bases at V and 8 bases at J; junction bases unmatched: 4. The CDR3 consists of 12 residues. Germline-derived CDR1 and CDR2 are SQVTM and ANQGSEA. CDR3 sequence (DNA): TGCAGCGTGACAGGGGGTTCGGGGGAGCTGTTTTTT. It translates to CSVTGGSGELFF.

The CDR3 region has the DNA TGCAGCGTTTCAATTCTAAGCCCGCCAGGCCTCGCCTACAATGAGCAGTTCTTC. This encodes CSVSILSPPGLAYNEQFF. V and J are TRBV29-1 and TRBJ2-1; D remains unclear. This CDR3 is 18 amino acids long. CDR1 is SQVTM and CDR2 is ANQGSEA in the germline V gene. V shed 5 bases and J shed 2 bases, with 25 bases lying between them.